This is a list of T cell receptor beta chains from one sample in a study of identical twins. TCRdb ran MiXCR on the 5' RACE reads and lists one entry per CDR3 protein. The table has approximately 280,000 distinct CDR3 sequences, about 8.1% seen once. The sample was also linked to a second study, of yellow fever vaccine responses in identical twins.

Sequencing input: memory (CD45RO+) T cells sorted from blood. The receptors shown here come from a woman younger than 35 in good health. Both conserved end residues are part of each CDR3. A D gene is named only where the DNA matches it firmly. The size entry is marked missing in some rows and otherwise reads once, few, many or a size class.

v_gene,len,abundance,d_gene,j_gene,CDR3aa,CDR3nt
TRBV2,15,.,.,TRBJ2-3,CASSGWGKSTDTQYF,TGTGCCAGCAGTGGTTGGGGGAAAAGCACAGATACGCAGTATTTT
TRBV25-1,13,.,.,TRBJ2-5,CASSEIGGETQYF,TGTGCCAGCAGTGAAATCGGGGGAGAGACCCAGTACTTC
TRBV10-2,13,.,.,TRBJ2-5,CASSEAAQETQYF,TGCGCCAGCAGTGAAGCCGCTCAGGAGACCCAGTACTTC
TRBV4-1,14,many,.,TRBJ1-2,CASSQDLQGYGYTF,TGCGCCAGCAGCCAAGATCTCCAGGGTTATGGCTACACCTTC
TRBV5-4,16,few,TRBD1,TRBJ1-4,CASSLSPGQVNEKLFF,TGTGCCAGCAGCTTGTCGCCGGGACAGGTTAATGAAAAACTGTTTTTT
TRBV6-2/TRBV6-3,15,.,.,TRBJ2-4,CASSYSRGDQNIQYF,TGTGCCAGCAGTTACTCGAGGGGGGATCAAAACATTCAGTACTTC
TRBV20-1,13,.,.,TRBJ2-3,CSAIYKALDTQYF,TGCAGTGCAATCTATAAAGCATTGGATACGCAGTATTTT
TRBV3-1,16,many,.,TRBJ1-1,CASSQVGRVMNTEAFF,TGTGCCAGCAGCCAAGTAGGTAGGGTTATGAACACTGAAGCTTTCTTT
TRBV5-4,15,few,.,TRBJ2-2,CASSRSQGNTGELFF,TGTGCCAGCAGCCGCTCCCAAGGGAACACCGGGGAGCTGTTTTTT
TRBV5-1,15,many,TRBD1,TRBJ2-1,CASSLGTGVGNEQFF,TGCGCCAGCAGCTTGGGCACAGGGGTCGGCAATGAGCAGTTCTTC
TRBV24-1,14,many,.,TRBJ2-1,CATSDSPIVDEQFF,TGTGCCACCAGTGACAGCCCCATAGTAGATGAGCAGTTCTTC
TRBV29-1,13,.,.,TRBJ1-2,CSVDFVGKYGYTF,TGCAGCGTTGATTTTGTAGGGAAGTATGGCTACACCTTC
TRBV24-1,16,many,.,TRBJ2-1,CATSDLEGNNRNEQFF,TGTGCCACCAGTGATTTGGAGGGTAACAATCGAAATGAGCAGTTCTTC
TRBV7-9,13,many,.,TRBJ1-1,CASSWVANTEAFF,TGTGCCAGCAGCTGGGTGGCGAACACTGAAGCTTTCTTT
TRBV10-3,13,many,.,TRBJ2-5,CAIGPGRQETQYF,TGTGCCATCGGGCCCGGGCGGCAAGAGACCCAGTACTTC
TRBV2,13,many,.,TRBJ1-4,CASKGQVNEKLFF,TGTGCCAGCAAGGGACAAGTCAATGAAAAACTGTTTTTT
TRBV12-5,12,.,.,TRBJ2-1,CASGFPATEQFF,TGTGCTAGTGGTTTCCCGGCCACAGAGCAGTTCTTC
TRBV28,14,.,.,TRBJ2-7,CASSPPNGGHEQYF,TGTGCCAGCAGTCCCCCAAACGGGGGGCACGAGCAGTACTTC
TRBV7-2,15,many,TRBD1,TRBJ2-7,CASSTRQGRAYEQYF,TGTGCCAGCAGCACTCGACAGGGTAGGGCCTACGAGCAGTACTTC
TRBV6-1,15,.,TRBD2,TRBJ2-5,CASSEVGGGQETQYF,TGTGCCAGCAGTGAAGTGGGCGGGGGACAAGAGACCCAGTACTTC
TRBV5-6,13,many,.,TRBJ1-2,CASSLGLGDGYTF,TGTGCCAGCAGCTTGGGGCTCGGGGATGGCTACACCTTC
TRBV20-1,13,few,.,TRBJ2-1,CSANVLAGNEQFF,TGCAGTGCTAATGTGCTAGCAGGTAATGAGCAGTTCTTC
TRBV18,16,few,.,TRBJ2-2,CASSVRDSGSHGELFF,TGTGCCAGCTCAGTCCGGGACTCCGGATCCCACGGGGAGCTGTTTTTT
TRBV20-1,16,.,TRBD2,TRBJ2-5,CCASLAGAVGSETQYF,TGCTGTGCTAGCCTAGCGGGGGCCGTTGGGTCAGAGACCCAGTACTTC
TRBV27,12,.,.,TRBJ2-1,CASRTDRGEQFF,TGTGCCAGCAGAACCGACCGGGGAGAGCAGTTCTTC
TRBV12-3/TRBV12-4,14,many,.,TRBJ2-2,CASSSPGTFWELFF,TGTGCCAGCAGCAGTCCCGGGACCTTTTGGGAGCTGTTTTTT
TRBV20-1,13,few,.,TRBJ2-7,CSARVGAAYEQYF,TGCAGTGCCAGGGTCGGGGCTGCCTACGAGCAGTACTTC
TRBV12-3/TRBV12-4,13,many,TRBD1,TRBJ2-1,CASRQTGPNEQFF,TGTGCCAGCAGGCAGACAGGGCCCAATGAGCAGTTCTTC
TRBV28,15,few,.,TRBJ2-2,CASSLGSWGTGELFF,TGTGCCAGCAGTTTAGGGAGTTGGGGGACCGGGGAGCTGTTTTTT
TRBV20-1,18,few,TRBD2,TRBJ2-2,CSARDLASGSSDTGELFF,TGCAGTGCTAGAGATTTGGCTAGCGGGAGTTCGGACACCGGGGAGCTGTTTTTT
TRBV5-1,13,many,.,TRBJ1-1,CASKTGQNTEAFF,TGCGCCAGCAAAACGGGGCAGAACACTGAAGCTTTCTTT
TRBV6-2/TRBV6-3,20,.,TRBD2,TRBJ2-2,CASRSHTGTISSANTGELFF,TGTGCCAGCAGGAGTCATACCGGGACTATATCTTCCGCGAACACCGGGGAGCTGTTTTTT
TRBV7-9,16,.,TRBD1,TRBJ1-4,CASSLEAWTGNEKLFF,TGTGCCAGCAGCTTAGAGGCCTGGACAGGGAATGAAAAACTGTTTTTT
TRBV10-3,15,many,TRBD2,TRBJ2-3,CAISKVAGVTDTQYF,TGTGCCATCAGTAAAGTAGCGGGAGTTACAGATACGCAGTATTTT
TRBV28,16,few,TRBD1,TRBJ2-4,CASTRLGQGSKNIQYF,TGTGCCAGCACAAGACTAGGACAGGGGTCTAAAAACATTCAGTACTTC
TRBV15,15,many,.,TRBJ1-5,CATRPEWGSNQPQHF,TGTGCCACCAGGCCAGAGTGGGGCTCCAATCAGCCCCAGCATTTT
TRBV20-1,16,.,TRBD1,TRBJ2-3,CSARAPGTASTDTQYF,TGCAGTGCTAGAGCCCCCGGGACAGCTAGCACAGATACGCAGTATTTT
TRBV6-1,17,.,.,TRBJ2-3,CASTWAQGLSGTDTQYF,TGTGCCAGCACCTGGGCGCAGGGGTTGTCTGGCACAGATACGCAGTATTTT
TRBV6-6,13,many,.,TRBJ1-1,CASNPTGNTEAFF,TGTGCCAGCAATCCGACAGGGAACACTGAAGCTTTCTTT
TRBV7-9,13,few,TRBD1,TRBJ2-5,CASSSGGKETQYF,TGTGCCAGCAGCTCAGGGGGCAAGGAGACCCAGTACTTC
TRBV5-1,15,few,TRBD2,TRBJ2-1,CASSLERGDPDEQFF,TGCGCCAGCAGCTTAGAGCGGGGGGACCCCGATGAGCAGTTCTTC
TRBV5-1,16,many,TRBD1,TRBJ2-3,CASSYGQAPSTDTQYF,TGCGCCAGCAGTTACGGACAGGCCCCTAGCACAGATACGCAGTATTTT
TRBV7-9,13,many,.,TRBJ1-1,CASSLDRLSEAFF,TGTGCCAGCAGCCTCGACAGGCTATCTGAAGCTTTCTTT
TRBV12-3/TRBV12-4,14,many,TRBD1,TRBJ1-5,CASRQGALSQPQHF,TGTGCCAGCAGACAGGGGGCCTTGTCTCAGCCCCAGCATTTT
TRBV5-5,15,.,.,TRBJ2-3,CASSFPGTHTDTQYF,TGTGCCAGCAGCTTTCCGGGGACTCACACAGATACGCAGTATTTT